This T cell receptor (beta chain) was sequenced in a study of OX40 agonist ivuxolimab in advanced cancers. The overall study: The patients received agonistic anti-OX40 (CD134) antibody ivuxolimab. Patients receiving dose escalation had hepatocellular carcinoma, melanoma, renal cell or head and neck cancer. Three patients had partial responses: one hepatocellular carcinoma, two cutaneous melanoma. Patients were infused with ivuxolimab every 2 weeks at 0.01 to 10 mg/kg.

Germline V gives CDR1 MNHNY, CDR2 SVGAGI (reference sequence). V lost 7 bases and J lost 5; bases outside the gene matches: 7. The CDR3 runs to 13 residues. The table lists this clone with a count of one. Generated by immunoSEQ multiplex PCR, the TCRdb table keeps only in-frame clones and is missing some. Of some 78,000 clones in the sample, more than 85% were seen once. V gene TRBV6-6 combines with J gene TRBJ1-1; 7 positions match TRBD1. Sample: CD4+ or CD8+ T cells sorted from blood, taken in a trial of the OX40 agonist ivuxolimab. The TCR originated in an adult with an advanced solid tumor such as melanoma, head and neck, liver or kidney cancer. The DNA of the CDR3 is TGTGCCAGCATCTCAGGGGGGAGGACTGAAGCTTTCTTT. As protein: CASISGGRTEAFF.